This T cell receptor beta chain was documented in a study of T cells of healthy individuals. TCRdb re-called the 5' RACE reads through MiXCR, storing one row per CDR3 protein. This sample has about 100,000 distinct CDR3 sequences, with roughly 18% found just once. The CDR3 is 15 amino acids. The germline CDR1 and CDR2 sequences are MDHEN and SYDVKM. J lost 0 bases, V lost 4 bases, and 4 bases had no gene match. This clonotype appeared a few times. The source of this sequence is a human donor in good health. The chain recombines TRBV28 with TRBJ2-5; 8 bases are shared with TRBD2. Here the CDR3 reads CASSSSGGYQETQYF. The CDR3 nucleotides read TGTGCCAGCAGTTCGAGCGGGGGTTACCAAGAGACCCAGTACTTC.